The sequence of this T cell receptor beta chain was determined in a study of cytomegalovirus exposure and HLA in healthy donors (dated by TCRdb to 2017 to 2019). With regard to the full study: An earlier analysis of fewer than 750 of the donors reported around 280 Gb of sequence data and approximately 120 million unique TCR beta sequences obtained from approximately 180 million T cells. An early release covering around 630 HLA-typed donors comprised roughly 300 gigabases of sequencing data and roughly 85 million unique TCR sequences. The genetic ancestry cluster associated with self-reported Caucasian donors included 80% to 90% of the roughly 400 genotyped donors. The study aimed to test whether cataloging public T cell receptors could reveal signatures of past pathogen exposure. The study profiled the T cell repertoires of under 850 subjects by immunosequencing and related them to cytomegalovirus serostatus. A separate validation cohort of about 110 different subjects was used in addition to the 666-subject first cohort. The study combined high-throughput TCR immunosequencing, statistical association of individual TCRs with disease status, and machine learning to predict cytomegalovirus infection status. A later analysis re-examined previously published TCR beta repertoires from just over 650 donors and added high-resolution HLA genotyping to investigate patterns of TCR occurrence. Rather than drawing on any new phenotypic data, the later analysis identified candidate immune exposures from TCR beta sequences and the way those sequences occurred across donors. An earlier analysis of fewer than 750 of the donors used high-throughput TCR beta sequencing to judge whether each TCR beta V gene segment behaved as functional or pseudogenic. Donor age, sex, ethnicity and CMV serostatus were compiled together with the repertoire data. In a later genetic analysis, genome-wide SNP genotypes for about 60% of the 666 donors were used, and that subset was treated as a discovery cohort. All discovery cohort repertoires had been generated on a single sequencing platform. Class I and class II HLA loci were covered by the typing at four-digit resolution. The number of donors typed differed by locus, with roughly 629-640 for A, B, C, DRB1 and DQB1, 522 for DQA1, about 610 for DPA1, and under 490 for DPB1. About five DR-DQ haplotypes were treated as single units for association and clustering because of strong linkage in the cohort. Among 398 genotyped donors of the cohort, an average of approximately 230,000 unique TCR beta nucleotide sequences were sequenced per donor, roughly a sixth of them non-productive. Points the paper makes about the study in general: The authors suggested that the approach could potentially be extended to other disease states and immunological phenotypes. According to a later analysis, TCR association rates differed among HLA loci, with DRB1 alleles showing the most associated TCRs and HLA-C alleles showing the fewest. A few of the identified cytomegalovirus-associated TCR beta chains were confirmed in vitro to be specific for cytomegalovirus antigens. Cytomegalovirus status was reported to be diagnosed by the classifier with high specificity and sensitivity in both the original and validation cohorts. Linkage disequilibrium might explain the correlated functional status among segregating V segments, but an unknown experimental factor could not be ruled out. The 87-base-pair reads could not distinguish some IMGT-functional V segments, including TRBV6-2 and TRBV6-3, so those segments were excluded. In a later analysis, HLA-associated TCR beta chains were found to be more clonally expanded and to have lower generation probabilities than equally common non-associated chains. Because HLA typing was unavailable for some donors at each locus, only the typed subset was used in association tests. A later genetic analysis reported fewer N-insertions in productive TCRs among donors in an Asian-associated ancestry cluster than the roughly 700-donor mean. Broadly in line with IMGT annotations, most TCR beta V segments showed up in productive rearrangements about 87% or about 30% of the time in an earlier analysis of around 550 of the donors. The cohort was sequenced for TCR beta chains only, and without alpha or paired-chain data the features that could be detected were limited. A cluster of highly shared sequence variants was judged likely to be a technical artifact of the sequencing pipeline. Because counts were too low, approximately 18 rarely observed V segments, including chromosome 9 orphons, were excluded from the earlier analysis of 587 of the donors. Assigning TCR associations to individual alleles was difficult when HLA alleles, especially DR and DQ, strongly co-occurred. A later analysis found that most CMV-associated TCR beta chains appeared HLA-restricted, with HLA associations seemingly driven largely by CMV exposure. An association between a missense DCLRE1C variant and V-gene and J-gene trimming of TCR beta chains was found in a later genetic analysis and replicated in an independent cohort. A further reported finding was that TCR beta sequences accurately predicted the HLA-A and HLA-B alleles for most subjects in the first cohort. Immune exposure information for the cohort was limited to CMV serostatus. Roughly uniform sequencing depth across donors was assumed in presence/absence analyses, although this assumption may not hold. The study gave a list of around 170 TCR beta chains associated with cytomegalovirus. While some public TCRs were present in many individuals, most TCR sequences turned up only very rarely across donors. At a false discovery rate of 0.05, a later analysis linked about 17,000 TCR beta sequences to specific HLA alleles. A later analysis reported that several top co-occurrence clusters appeared linked to parvovirus B19, influenza, CMV and Epstein-Barr virus.

Library preparation used the immunoSEQ multiplex PCR assay. For the multiplex PCR, a mixture combining 60 forward primers for TCR Vbeta segments and 13 reverse primers for TCR Jbeta segments was used. The CDR3 region of rearranged TCR beta genes was amplified from genomic DNA with a multiplex PCR assay. The amplified TCR beta libraries were sequenced on the Illumina HiSeq System as 87-base-pair reads. On the study's bioinformatics: Across the 666 repertoires, a later analysis counted tens of millions of unique TCR beta chains, around 11 million of which were shared by at least two donors. Raw reads were error-corrected and collapsed into unique sequences by a nearest-neighbor algorithm in which closely related sequences were merged to remove PCR and sequencing errors. Alignment of CDR3 sequences to IMGT reference sequences was used to assign V, D and J gene segments. For a sequence to be retained, a match of at least six nucleotides was required to both a V gene segment and a J gene segment. A rearrangement counted as productive if the CDR3 had no stop codons and remained in frame with V and J, and every other rearrangement counted as non-productive. Following IMGT convention, CDR3 was defined as the stretch from the second conserved V-encoded cysteine up to the conserved J-encoded phenylalanine. In an earlier analysis of around 540 of the donors, sequences lacking an unambiguous match to a single V gene segment were excluded. An earlier analysis of about 590 of the donors classified V segments as functional when productive rearrangements were above 56.7% and as segregating when the standard deviation between donors was above 5%. To diagnose cytomegalovirus status from the catalog of TCR beta chain sequences, a statistical classification framework was built. A later analysis assigned V and J genes by comparing TCR nucleotide sequences with IMGT/GENE-DB human TR gene sequences. Using the TCRdist pipeline, a later analysis assigned CDR3 sequences along with most-parsimonious VDJ recombination scenarios. In a later analysis, every TCR beta chain was defined by the combination of its CDR3 amino acid sequence and its V-gene family, and reads without a unique V-gene family were dropped. A later analysis removed over 500 highly shared, low-generation-probability nucleotide sequences to deal with suspected cross-contamination and a sequencing artifact. In a later analysis, a clonal expansion index was calculated for each public chain from normalized within-repertoire ranks of inferred template counts. Generation probabilities in a later analysis came from a VDJ recombination model fitted to out-of-frame rearrangements, and those results were checked against IGoR. A later analysis scored TCR-TCR, TCR-HLA and TCR-CMV co-occurrence with hypergeometric tests, applying a repertoire-size bias correction to TCR pairs. To estimate false discovery rates, a later analysis permuted the HLA or CMV assignments 20 times. In a later analysis, co-occurring TCRs were grouped with DBSCAN, and TCRdist sequence similarity was added when clustering was performed within HLA-allele-positive subsets. Repertoires with fewer than 30,000 or more than 120,000 public chains were left out of co-occurrence clustering, as were five repertoires with anomalous nucleotide sharing. Held by TCRdb, this immuneACCESS table contains in-frame sequences only and omits some clones. Under half of the omission traces to an unresolved V gene where checked; the cause of the rest is unknown. V and J calls and clone size are as listed in that table; D and trimming were resolved from the DNA. In this sample the table shows 200,000 to 250,000 clones, 85% to 90% of which occur a single time. The leading ten clones occupy over 0.95% of the sample.

CDR1 and CDR2 are read off the germline V gene as SGHRS and YFSETQ. From the cysteine through the phenylalanine, the CDR3 covers 13 amino acids. Just CDR3 DNA is preserved here, 39 bases in frame from base 1. V trim: 5 bases; J trim: 6 bases; unmatched bases: 7. In regard to this clone: Its target antigen remains unknown. No qualities accompany the bases; no much larger clone lies one base away.

In total, more than 500 healthy bone marrow donors made up the cohort. Cohort members were all nominally healthy when sampled, although unrecorded immune exposures were likely present. The donor tested CMV seronegative, placing the donor among the 352 seronegative members of the cohort. A peripheral blood sample was provided by each donor, and peripheral blood mononuclear cells were used for TCR beta sequencing. Genomic DNA extraction from the blood cell samples was performed with the Qiagen DNeasy Blood Extraction Kit. The source material was PBMCs. Rearrangement joined TRBV5-1 to TRBJ2-7; the central 8 bases match TRBD1. This receptor was taken from a woman in her late teens or twenties in good health and CMV-seronegative. The sequence in DNA is TGCGCCAGCAGTGAGGGACAGGCCCTCGAGCAGTACTTC. This codes for CASSEGQALEQYF.